A selection of T cell receptor beta chains follows, all from one sample in a study of molecular identifiers for immune sequencing clone quantification. TCRdb fed the PCR reads into MiXCR, producing one record per CDR3 protein. This repertoire shows a few hundred thousand distinct CDR3 sequences, about a quarter found once; its top ten account for roughly 0.79%. The sample was naive CD8+ T cells from blood, with Jurkat cell RNA spiked in. The receptors stem from a human donor in good health. Some libraries in this study had Jurkat cell RNA spiked in. Both conserved end residues are part of each CDR3. D genes are given only for firm matches. Clone size is shown for a subset of rows, as once, few, many or a class of expanded clone.

d_call: NA; j_call: TRBJ1-5; v_call: TRBV19; clone_size: NA; cdr3_aa: CASSPFEDTQSNQPQHF; cdr3_nt: TGTGCCAGTAGTCCCTTCGAGGACACACAAAGCAATCAGCCCCAGCATTTT
d_call: NA; j_call: TRBJ1-2; v_call: TRBV4-3; clone_size: many; cdr3_aa: CASSQDRQGSYGYTF; cdr3_nt: TGCGCCAGCAGCCAAGATCGGCAGGGGAGCTATGGCTACACCTTC
d_call: NA; j_call: TRBJ2-7; v_call: TRBV7-6; clone_size: few; cdr3_aa: CASRSNPGPEYYYEQYF; cdr3_nt: TGTGCCAGCAGGTCCAACCCGGGGCCCGAGTACTACTACGAGCAGTACTTC
d_call: TRBD1; j_call: TRBJ2-5; v_call: TRBV7-2; clone_size: few; cdr3_aa: CASSGWTGVETQYF; cdr3_nt: TGTGCCAGCAGCGGATGGACAGGGGTGGAGACCCAGTACTTC
d_call: TRBD1; j_call: TRBJ1-2; v_call: TRBV12-3/TRBV12-4; clone_size: NA; cdr3_aa: CASSPDRAANYGYTF; cdr3_nt: TGTGCCAGCAGTCCGGACAGGGCAGCTAACTATGGCTACACCTTC
d_call: NA; j_call: TRBJ1-1; v_call: TRBV5-3; clone_size: few; cdr3_aa: CASSFGAGDTEAFF; cdr3_nt: NA
d_call: TRBD1; j_call: TRBJ1-2; v_call: TRBV6-5; clone_size: few; cdr3_aa: CASSSPDREDGYTF; cdr3_nt: TGTGCCAGCAGTTCCCCCGACAGGGAAGATGGCTACACCTTC
d_call: TRBD2; j_call: TRBJ2-4; v_call: TRBV4-1; clone_size: few; cdr3_aa: CASSQEAGRDYNIQYF; cdr3_nt: TGCGCCAGCAGCCAAGAGGCAGGGAGGGATTATAACATTCAGTACTTC
d_call: NA; j_call: TRBJ1-1; v_call: TRBV9; clone_size: NA; cdr3_aa: CASSRDYLRDTEAFF; cdr3_nt: TGTGCCAGCAGCCGGGATTACCTCCGGGACACTGAAGCTTTCTTT
d_call: NA; j_call: TRBJ2-5; v_call: TRBV20-1; clone_size: once; cdr3_aa: CSARGPGLSETQYF; cdr3_nt: TGCAGTGCTAGAGGGCCGGGCCTCAGCGAGACCCAGTACTTC
d_call: TRBD1; j_call: TRBJ2-1; v_call: TRBV27; clone_size: few; cdr3_aa: CASKPTGGAYNEQFF; cdr3_nt: TGTGCCAGCAAACCAACAGGGGGCGCCTACAATGAGCAGTTCTTC
d_call: TRBD1; j_call: TRBJ2-3; v_call: TRBV24-1; clone_size: many; cdr3_aa: CATEISRQGRDTQYF; cdr3_nt: TGTGCCACCGAAATCTCGAGACAGGGAAGAGATACGCAGTATTTT
d_call: TRBD1; j_call: TRBJ2-7; v_call: TRBV27; clone_size: NA; cdr3_aa: CASSSGTGRYEQYF; cdr3_nt: TGTGCCAGCAGCTCAGGGACAGGGAGGTACGAGCAGTACTTC
d_call: TRBD2; j_call: TRBJ2-5; v_call: TRBV28; clone_size: NA; cdr3_aa: CASSERDYHGETQYF; cdr3_nt: TGTGCCAGCAGTGAGCGGGACTATCACGGGGAGACCCAGTACTTC
d_call: NA; j_call: TRBJ1-1; v_call: TRBV7-9; clone_size: NA; cdr3_aa: CASRSPDGARTEAFF; cdr3_nt: TGTGCCAGCCGCTCCCCGGACGGGGCGCGCACTGAAGCTTTCTTT
d_call: NA; j_call: TRBJ2-2; v_call: TRBV12-3/TRBV12-4; clone_size: NA; cdr3_aa: CASSRGGARELFF; cdr3_nt: TGTGCCAGCAGTCGCGGCGGAGCCAGGGAGCTGTTTTTT
d_call: NA; j_call: TRBJ2-5; v_call: TRBV6-2/TRBV6-3; clone_size: NA; cdr3_aa: CASSFTDETQYF; cdr3_nt: TGTGCCAGCAGTTTCACCGACGAGACCCAGTACTTC
d_call: NA; j_call: TRBJ1-1; v_call: TRBV5-1; clone_size: many; cdr3_aa: CASSLAATGNTEAFF; cdr3_nt: TGCGCCAGCAGCTTGGCCGCGACAGGGAACACTGAAGCTTTCTTT
d_call: TRBD1; j_call: TRBJ2-7; v_call: TRBV14; clone_size: few; cdr3_aa: CASSHAVTGADGQYF; cdr3_nt: TGTGCCAGCAGCCATGCCGTGACAGGGGCGGACGGGCAGTACTTC
d_call: TRBD1; j_call: TRBJ1-4; v_call: TRBV19; clone_size: NA; cdr3_aa: CASSIGDRLNEKLFF; cdr3_nt: TGTGCCAGTAGTATAGGGGACAGGCTTAATGAAAAACTGTTTTTT
d_call: NA; j_call: TRBJ1-1; v_call: TRBV4-1; clone_size: few; cdr3_aa: CASSPDSNTEAFF; cdr3_nt: TGCGCCAGCAGCCCGGACAGCAACACTGAAGCTTTCTTT
d_call: TRBD1; j_call: TRBJ2-2; v_call: TRBV12-3/TRBV12-4; clone_size: NA; cdr3_aa: CASRRPGTGATGELFF; cdr3_nt: TGTGCCAGCAGGCGACCCGGGACAGGGGCCACCGGGGAGCTGTTTTTT
d_call: NA; j_call: TRBJ2-7; v_call: TRBV5-3; clone_size: NA; cdr3_aa: CASSLFGGSGYEQYF; cdr3_nt: TGTGCCAGCAGCTTGTTCGGGGGCTCGGGCTACGAGCAGTACTTC
d_call: NA; j_call: TRBJ2-5; v_call: TRBV29-1; clone_size: many; cdr3_aa: CSVRGKHRTAGETQYF; cdr3_nt: TGCAGCGTCCGGGGAAAACATAGGACAGCAGGAGAGACCCAGTACTTC
d_call: NA; j_call: TRBJ1-3; v_call: TRBV30; clone_size: NA; cdr3_aa: CAWRSAGNTIYF; cdr3_nt: TGTGCCTGGAGGTCAGCTGGAAACACCATATATTTT
d_call: NA; j_call: TRBJ1-1; v_call: TRBV18; clone_size: many; cdr3_aa: CASSPPFLGNTEAFF; cdr3_nt: TGTGCCAGCTCACCACCCTTCCTGGGGAACACTGAAGCTTTCTTT
d_call: TRBD2; j_call: TRBJ2-5; v_call: TRBV9; clone_size: NA; cdr3_aa: CASSPGTSGSLGAQTQYF; cdr3_nt: TGTGCCAGCAGCCCGGGGACTAGCGGGAGTTTAGGAGCGCAGACCCAGTACTTC
d_call: NA; j_call: TRBJ2-1; v_call: TRBV20-1; clone_size: few; cdr3_aa: CSARPRAEKQFF; cdr3_nt: TGCAGTGCTAGACCACGTGCCGAGAAGCAGTTCTTC
d_call: NA; j_call: TRBJ1-2; v_call: TRBV12-3/TRBV12-4; clone_size: many; cdr3_aa: CASSLSRDNYGYTF; cdr3_nt: TGTGCCAGCAGTTTAAGTCGGGATAACTATGGCTACACCTTC
d_call: NA; j_call: TRBJ2-7; v_call: TRBV7-9; clone_size: NA; cdr3_aa: CASGSSLYF; cdr3_nt: TGTGCCAGCGGATCGAGTCTGTACTTC
d_call: TRBD2; j_call: TRBJ2-5; v_call: TRBV6-2/TRBV6-3; clone_size: NA; cdr3_aa: CASSLPQRTKGLAAQETQYF; cdr3_nt: TGTGCCAGCAGTTTGCCTCAGAGGACTAAGGGTCTAGCGGCCCAAGAGACCCAGTACTTC
d_call: NA; j_call: TRBJ2-3; v_call: TRBV12-5; clone_size: NA; cdr3_aa: CASGLLQSTDTQYF; cdr3_nt: TGTGCTAGTGGTTTGCTCCAGAGCACAGATACGCAGTATTTT
d_call: NA; j_call: TRBJ2-7; v_call: TRBV2; clone_size: NA; cdr3_aa: CASNLALYYEQYF; cdr3_nt: TGTGCCAGCAATCTGGCCCTGTACTACGAGCAGTACTTC
d_call: NA; j_call: TRBJ2-7; v_call: TRBV7-2; clone_size: few; cdr3_aa: CASSFTGPSYEQYF; cdr3_nt: TGTGCCAGCAGCTTCACAGGGCCCTCCTACGAGCAGTACTTC
d_call: NA; j_call: TRBJ2-3; v_call: TRBV3-1; clone_size: NA; cdr3_aa: CASSQDGPRSTDTQYF; cdr3_nt: TGTGCCAGCAGCCAAGATGGGCCCCGAAGCACAGATACGCAGTATTTT
d_call: NA; j_call: TRBJ2-3; v_call: TRBV6-2/TRBV6-3; clone_size: NA; cdr3_aa: CASSSTGPPLDTQYF; cdr3_nt: TGTGCCAGCAGCTCAACCGGGCCACCTTTGGATACGCAGTATTTT
d_call: TRBD1; j_call: TRBJ1-1; v_call: TRBV27; clone_size: few; cdr3_aa: CASFHRGRDTEAFF; cdr3_nt: TGTGCCAGCTTCCACAGGGGGCGCGACACTGAAGCTTTCTTT
d_call: TRBD2; j_call: TRBJ2-7; v_call: TRBV6-2/TRBV6-3; clone_size: few; cdr3_aa: CASSYSILAGDYEQYF; cdr3_nt: TGTGCCAGCAGTTACTCGATACTAGCGGGGGACTACGAGCAGTACTTC
d_call: NA; j_call: TRBJ2-5; v_call: TRBV2; clone_size: NA; cdr3_aa: CASSAKRITIGETQYF; cdr3_nt: TGTGCCAGCAGTGCGAAAAGAATTACCATAGGGGAGACCCAGTACTTC
d_call: NA; j_call: TRBJ2-2; v_call: TRBV7-9; clone_size: NA; cdr3_aa: CASSLSAYFVTGSTGEPFF; cdr3_nt: TGTGCCAGCAGCTTGTCGGCTTATTTTGTCACAGGGAGCACCGGGGAGCCGTTTTTT
d_call: NA; j_call: TRBJ2-1; v_call: TRBV15; clone_size: few; cdr3_aa: CATSTRGPGQFF; cdr3_nt: TGTGCCACCAGCACCCGGGGACCCGGGCAGTTCTTC
d_call: NA; j_call: TRBJ1-4; v_call: TRBV2; clone_size: NA; cdr3_aa: CASSEKTALIEKLLF; cdr3_nt: TGTGCCAGCAGTGAAAAGACAGCTCTAATTGAAAAACTGCTTTTT
d_call: NA; j_call: TRBJ1-2; v_call: TRBV7-9; clone_size: NA; cdr3_aa: CASSLNSAGLYGYTF; cdr3_nt: TGTGCCAGCAGCTTAAATTCCGCAGGCCTCTATGGCTACACCTTC
d_call: TRBD1; j_call: TRBJ1-1; v_call: TRBV4-2; clone_size: NA; cdr3_aa: CASSPPGGQGAGEAFF; cdr3_nt: TGTGCCAGCAGCCCGCCTGGGGGACAGGGGGCCGGTGAAGCTTTCTTT
d_call: NA; j_call: TRBJ1-2; v_call: TRBV6-5; clone_size: few; cdr3_aa: CASSYEGGGYGYTF; cdr3_nt: TGTGCCAGCAGTTACGAAGGGGGTGGCTATGGCTACACCTTC
d_call: TRBD1; j_call: TRBJ2-7; v_call: TRBV20-1; clone_size: few; cdr3_aa: CSARDLIGGHEQYF; cdr3_nt: TGCAGTGCTAGAGATCTCATAGGGGGCCACGAGCAGTACTTC
d_call: NA; j_call: TRBJ2-7; v_call: TRBV27; clone_size: NA; cdr3_aa: CASSLYPPNYEQYF; cdr3_nt: TGTGCCAGCAGTTTGTATCCCCCGAACTACGAGCAGTACTTC
d_call: TRBD1; j_call: TRBJ1-1; v_call: TRBV30; clone_size: NA; cdr3_aa: CAWHQSQGPLMNTEAFF; cdr3_nt: TGTGCCTGGCACCAATCACAGGGGCCCCTCATGAACACTGAAGCTTTCTTT
d_call: NA; j_call: TRBJ1-6; v_call: TRBV4-1; clone_size: NA; cdr3_aa: CASSQPKGRGNSPLHF; cdr3_nt: TGCGCCAGCAGCCAACCAAAGGGACGGGGTAATTCACCCCTCCACTTT
d_call: NA; j_call: TRBJ2-7; v_call: TRBV6-2/TRBV6-3; clone_size: many; cdr3_aa: CASSSTDTLPYEQYF; cdr3_nt: TGTGCCAGCAGTTCCACGGACACGCTTCCCTACGAGCAGTACTTC
d_call: NA; j_call: TRBJ2-7; v_call: TRBV12-3/TRBV12-4; clone_size: few; cdr3_aa: CASSVTVAYEQYF; cdr3_nt: TGTGCCAGCAGCGTGACAGTTGCCTACGAGCAGTACTTC
d_call: NA; j_call: TRBJ2-7; v_call: TRBV20-1; clone_size: NA; cdr3_aa: CSAPRQEPTYEQYF; cdr3_nt: TGCAGTGCTCCTCGACAGGAGCCGACCTACGAGCAGTACTTC
d_call: TRBD1; j_call: TRBJ2-7; v_call: TRBV6-2/TRBV6-3; clone_size: NA; cdr3_aa: CASSYGDRGAYEQYF; cdr3_nt: TGTGCCAGCAGTTACGGGGACAGGGGCGCCTACGAGCAGTACTTC
d_call: TRBD1; j_call: TRBJ1-1; v_call: TRBV27; clone_size: NA; cdr3_aa: CASRPPPGTGDEAFF; cdr3_nt: TGTGCCAGCAGACCCCCCCCCGGGACAGGGGATGAAGCTTTCTTT
d_call: NA; j_call: TRBJ2-4; v_call: TRBV7-9; clone_size: many; cdr3_aa: CASSPGRGAKNIQYF; cdr3_nt: TGTGCCAGCAGTCCCGGTCGAGGGGCCAAAAACATTCAGTACTTC
d_call: NA; j_call: TRBJ2-7; v_call: TRBV6-2/TRBV6-3; clone_size: NA; cdr3_aa: CASSYSMRLPGIRSYEQYF; cdr3_nt: TGTGCCAGCAGTTACTCGATGCGCCTTCCGGGCATAAGGTCCTACGAGCAGTACTTC
d_call: NA; j_call: TRBJ1-3; v_call: TRBV4-3; clone_size: many; cdr3_aa: CASSQDLVTSGNTIYF; cdr3_nt: TGCGCCAGCAGCCAAGATCTGGTAACCTCTGGAAACACCATATATTTT
d_call: TRBD2; j_call: TRBJ2-3; v_call: TRBV5-1; clone_size: many; cdr3_aa: CASRDSGLRTDTQYF; cdr3_nt: TGCGCCAGCCGGGATAGCGGGCTACGCACAGATACGCAGTATTTT
d_call: NA; j_call: TRBJ2-5; v_call: TRBV2; clone_size: many; cdr3_aa: CASREPQETQYF; cdr3_nt: TGTGCCAGCAGAGAGCCCCAAGAGACCCAGTACTTC